These 3 T cell receptor beta chains were sequenced from one sample in a study of blood T cell repertoires in COVID-19. Clones were sequenced by immunoSEQ multiplex PCR, and TCRdb holds only the in-frame ones, with some missing. The data contain about 290,000 clones, around four fifths of them singletons. Sequenced material: peripheral blood. The receptor source for this set is a woman aged 45-59 years with active or convalescent COVID-19.

This chain's CDR3 is CASSSQGGETQYF. The CDR3 coding sequence is TGTGCCAGCAGTTCCCAGGGAGGAGAGACCCAGTACTTC. The chain uses TRBV28 and TRBJ2-5, with D possibly matching TRBD2 (6 bases). Germline CDR1 MDHEN, CDR2 SYDVKM. V was trimmed by 4 bases and J by 4 bases, leaving 10 bases between them. This CDR3 spans 13 amino acids.

The chain combines TRBV7-7 with TRBJ2-2; TRBD2 matches at 8 bases. The V and J ends lost 5 bases and 7 bases, in that order; junction bases with no gene match: 15. Germline-derived CDR1 and CDR2 are SSHAT and FNYEAQ (reference sequence). The CDR3 is 17 residues long. The CDR3 here is CASSPLTSALEGGELFF. The DNA for the CDR3 is TGTGCCAGCAGCCCGCTGACTAGCGCCCTGGAGGGCGGGGAGCTGTTTTTT. Using reference TRBV7-7 and TRBJ2-2 for the parts outside the CDR3, the full variable domain is GAGVSQSPRYKVTKRGQDVTLRCDPISSHATLYWYQQALGQGPEFLTYFNYEAQPDKSGLPSDRFSAERPEGSISTLTIQRTEQRDSAMYRCASSPLTSALEGGELFFGEGSRLTVL.

This clone was observed many times. This chain links TRBV7-3 with TRBJ2-1; 8 positions agree with TRBD2. CDR1 is SGHTA, CDR2 FQGTGA, per germline. The CDR3 is 16 residues long. J gave up 5 bases and V 2 bases, and 8 bases lay outside the gene matches. CDR3 region: CASSLGLAPGHNEQFF. In nucleotides, the CDR3 is TGTGCCAGCAGCTTAGGACTAGCACCGGGGCACAATGAGCAGTTCTTC.